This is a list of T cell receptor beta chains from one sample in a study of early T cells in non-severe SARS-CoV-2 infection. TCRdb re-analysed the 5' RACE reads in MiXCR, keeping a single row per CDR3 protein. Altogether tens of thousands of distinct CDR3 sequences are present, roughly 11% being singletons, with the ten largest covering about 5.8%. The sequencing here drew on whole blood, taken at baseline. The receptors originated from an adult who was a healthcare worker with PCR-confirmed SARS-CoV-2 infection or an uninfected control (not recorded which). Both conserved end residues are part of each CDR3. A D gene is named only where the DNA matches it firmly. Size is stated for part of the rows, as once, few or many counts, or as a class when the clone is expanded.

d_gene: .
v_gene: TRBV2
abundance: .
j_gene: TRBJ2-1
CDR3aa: CASSEDGGSYNEQFF
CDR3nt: TGTGCCAGCAGTGAAGATGGGGGGTCCTACAATGAGCAGTTCTTC

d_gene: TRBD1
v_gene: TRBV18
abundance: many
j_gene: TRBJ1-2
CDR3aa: CASSTLQGQDYGYTF
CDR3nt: TGTGCCAGCTCAACCCTACAGGGACAGGACTATGGCTACACCTTC

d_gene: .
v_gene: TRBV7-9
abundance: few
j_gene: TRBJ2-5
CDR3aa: CASSPDGETQYF
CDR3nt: TGTGCCAGCAGCCCGGACGGGGAGACCCAGTACTTC

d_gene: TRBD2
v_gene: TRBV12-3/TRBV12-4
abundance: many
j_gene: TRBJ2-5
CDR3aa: CASSFGTSGWETQYF
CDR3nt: TGTGCCAGCAGTTTTGGGACTAGCGGCTGGGAGACCCAGTACTTC

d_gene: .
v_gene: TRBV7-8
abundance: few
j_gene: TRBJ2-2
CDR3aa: CASSLVSPLENTGELFF
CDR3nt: TGTGCCAGCAGCTTAGTCTCCCCACTAGAAAACACCGGGGAGCTGTTTTTT

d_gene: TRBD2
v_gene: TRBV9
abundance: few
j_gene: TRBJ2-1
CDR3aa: CASSDPGTSGSYNEQFF
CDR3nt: TGTGCCAGCAGCGACCCCGGGACTAGCGGTTCCTACAATGAGCAGTTCTTC

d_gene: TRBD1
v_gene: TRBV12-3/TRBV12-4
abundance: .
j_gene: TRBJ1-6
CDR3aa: CASSLNSGTGKLF
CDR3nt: TGTGCCAGCAGTTTAAATTCCGGGACAGGGAAGCTCTTT

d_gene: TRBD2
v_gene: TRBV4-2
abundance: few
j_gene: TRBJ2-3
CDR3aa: CASSQGVAGGTDTQYF
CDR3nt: TGTGCCAGCAGCCAAGGGGTAGCGGGGGGCACAGATACGCAGTATTTT

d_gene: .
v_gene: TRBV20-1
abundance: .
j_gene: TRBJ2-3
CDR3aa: CSGRLMRLEDTQYF
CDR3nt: TGCAGTGGCCGGCTAATGAGGCTAGAAGATACGCAGTATTTT

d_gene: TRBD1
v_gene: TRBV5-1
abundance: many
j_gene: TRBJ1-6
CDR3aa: CASSTGQGGNSPLHF
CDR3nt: TGCGCCAGCAGCACCGGACAGGGGGGTAATTCACCCCTCCACTTT

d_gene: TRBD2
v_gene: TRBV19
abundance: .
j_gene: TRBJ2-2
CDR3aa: CASSILAGGTGELFF
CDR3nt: TGTGCCAGTAGTATCCTAGCGGGGGGGACCGGGGAGCTGTTTTTT

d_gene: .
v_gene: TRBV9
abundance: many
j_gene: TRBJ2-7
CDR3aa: CASSVAVAPYEQYF
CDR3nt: TGTGCCAGCAGCGTAGCGGTCGCCCCCTACGAGCAGTACTTC

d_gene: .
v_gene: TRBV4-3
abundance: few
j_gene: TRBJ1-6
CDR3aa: CASSQEAAWNSPLHF
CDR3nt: TGCGCCAGCAGCCAAGAGGCAGCCTGGAATTCACCCCTCCACTTT

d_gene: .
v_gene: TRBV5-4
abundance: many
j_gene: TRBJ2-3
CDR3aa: CASSAPWGLTDTQYF
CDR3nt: TGTGCCAGCAGCGCCCCGTGGGGCTTAACAGATACGCAGTATTTT

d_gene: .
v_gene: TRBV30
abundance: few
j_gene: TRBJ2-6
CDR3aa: CAWSSGSGANVLTF
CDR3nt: TGTGCCTGGAGTAGCGGCTCTGGGGCCAACGTCCTGACTTTC

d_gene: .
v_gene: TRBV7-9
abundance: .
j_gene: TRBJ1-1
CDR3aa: CASSLGHSQGAEAFF
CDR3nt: TGTGCCAGCAGCTTAGGCCACAGCCAGGGCGCTGAAGCTTTCTTT

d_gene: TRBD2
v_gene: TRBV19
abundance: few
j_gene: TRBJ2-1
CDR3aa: CASSIDPGLQFEQFF
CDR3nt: TGTGCCAGTAGTATAGATCCGGGACTACAATTTGAGCAGTTCTTC

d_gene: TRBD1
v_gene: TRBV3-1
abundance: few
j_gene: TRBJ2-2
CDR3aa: CASSRWTGADSGELFF
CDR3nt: TGTGCCAGCAGCCGATGGACAGGGGCCGATTCAGGGGAGCTGTTTTTT

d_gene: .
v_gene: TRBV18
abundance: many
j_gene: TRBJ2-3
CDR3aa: CASSSTDTQYF
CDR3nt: TGTGCCAGCAGCTCGACAGATACGCAGTATTTT

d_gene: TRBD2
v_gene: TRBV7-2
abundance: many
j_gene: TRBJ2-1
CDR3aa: CASSPTGTSGSEQFF
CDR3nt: TGTGCCAGCAGCCCAACCGGGACTAGCGGGAGTGAGCAGTTCTTC

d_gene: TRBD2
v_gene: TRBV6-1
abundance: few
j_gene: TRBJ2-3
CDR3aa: CASSISSGDVADTQYF
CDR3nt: TGTGCCAGCAGTATCTCTAGCGGGGATGTGGCAGATACGCAGTATTTT

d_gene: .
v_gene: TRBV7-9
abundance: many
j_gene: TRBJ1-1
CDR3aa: CASSPRGSTITEAFF
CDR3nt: TGTGCCAGCAGCCCCCGGGGCTCAACAATCACTGAAGCTTTCTTT

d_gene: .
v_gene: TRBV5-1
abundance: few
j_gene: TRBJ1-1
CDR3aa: CASSLYRTEAFF
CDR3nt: TGCGCCAGCAGCTTGTATAGGACTGAAGCTTTCTTT

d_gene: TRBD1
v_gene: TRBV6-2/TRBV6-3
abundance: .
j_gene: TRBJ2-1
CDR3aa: CASSPNRGIPYNEQFF
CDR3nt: TGTGCCAGCAGCCCGAACAGGGGAATCCCCTACAATGAGCAGTTCTTC

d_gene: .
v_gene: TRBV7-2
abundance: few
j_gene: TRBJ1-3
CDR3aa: CASSFQNTASGNTIYF
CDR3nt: TGTGCCAGCAGCTTCCAAAATACTGCCTCTGGAAACACCATATATTTT

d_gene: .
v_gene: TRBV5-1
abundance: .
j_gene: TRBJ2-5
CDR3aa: CASSSEGTKQYF
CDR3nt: TGCGCCAGCAGCTCTGAAGGGACGAAACAGTACTTC

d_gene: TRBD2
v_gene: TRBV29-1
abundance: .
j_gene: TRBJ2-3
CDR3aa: CSVEGGSTDTQYF
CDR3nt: TGCAGCGTTGAAGGCGGGAGTACAGATACGCAGTATTTT

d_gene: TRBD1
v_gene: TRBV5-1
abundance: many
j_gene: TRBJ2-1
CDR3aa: CASSLLADRTPNEQFF
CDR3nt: TGCGCCAGCAGCTTGTTGGCGGACAGGACGCCGAATGAGCAGTTCTTC

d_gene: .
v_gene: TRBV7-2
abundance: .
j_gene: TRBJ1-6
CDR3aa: CASSHPGQGSPLHF
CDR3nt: TGTGCCAGCAGCCATCCAGGGCAGGGGTCACCCCTCCACTTT